The source of this T cell receptor beta chain is a study of blood T cell repertoires in COVID-19. Study at large: PBMCs, B-cell-depleted T cells, or T cells provided the cDNA or gDNA that made up the material.

Recruits, aged roughly 18 to 100 years, lived in around 24 US areas. Self-reported history from a screening survey and questionnaire set each donor's cohort. The junction had 10 bases not matched to a gene; V was cut back by 5 bases and J by 6 bases. This CDR3 region has 16 residues. Germline assignment: CDR1 SGHNT and CDR2 YENEEA. In the authors' workflow: Estimated nucleated cell counts came from reference gene primer amplification. The data were produced by immunoSEQ multiplex PCR, yet TCRdb's version contains in-frame clones alone and is incomplete. For V, J and clone size, that table is used; D and trimming come from the DNA. The table records under 200,000 clones, roughly 83% of them present only once.

The sequence was obtained from a man aged 40-49 years with acute COVID-19. The sample taken for sequencing was PBMCs or T cells enriched from blood (not recorded which). The genes are TRBV11-3 and TRBJ2-2, with TRBD1 matching over 9 bases. DNA of the CDR3: TGTGCCAGCAGCCCAAGGGCCACAGGGGGCTCCGGGGAGCTGTTTTTT. This encodes CASSPRATGGSGELFF. Full variable domain (missing parts from reference TRBV11-3 and TRBJ2-2): EAGVVQSPRYKIIEKKQPVAFWCNPISGHNTLYWYLQNLGQGPELLIRYENEEAVDDSQLPKDRFSAERLKGVDSTLKIQPAELGDSAVYLCASSPRATGGSGELFFGEGSRLTVL.